This T cell receptor (beta chain) stems from a study of regulatory T cells in long-lasting Graves disease (dated by TCRdb to about 2021). Context from the whole study: In the newly diagnosed Graves' disease group, patients had been taking antithyroid drugs for less than 3 months. Peripheral blood TCR sequencing and RNA sequencing compared persistent Graves' disease patients with newly diagnosed Graves' disease patients. The study was registered as a clinical trial and conducted in China. A total of about 35 samples underwent TCR sequencing, from about 13 patients with persistent Graves' disease and 20 or so patients with newly diagnosed Graves' disease.

Library construction relied on multiplex PCR. Instrument used: Illumina HiSeq 4000. iRepertoire HTBI primers and Arm-PCR amplification of CDR3 regions were used to construct TCR beta libraries. PCR products were gel purified before sequencing. As for the original processing: Across samples, roughly 60 TRBV and around 15 TRBJ segments were identified and used for gene usage analysis of CDR3 amino acid clonotypes. COPE and FqMerger were used to merge filtered high-quality paired reads into contigs. Contigs were aligned with BLAST to IMGT TRBV, TRBD and TRBJ reference genes, and CDR3 was defined per IMGT. Any clonotype with a frequency above 0.1% was classified as a highly expanded clone. Repertoire diversity was measured by Shannon entropy, and V-J evenness by the Gini coefficient. A clonotype was considered public if more than one individual shared it. TCRdb's own reprocessing of the public reads used fastp at Q25 and MiXCR and kept productive beta chains. Entries are consolidated by CDR3 protein sequence, retaining the most common genes and DNA. TCRdb, not the authors, supplied the V and J calls. The sample table records roughly 410,000 distinct CDR3 sequences; about 15% of these occur just once. The top ten constitute under 9% of the sample.

With respect to this clonotype: The target of this receptor is not known. Base qualities are not provided; no much larger clone lies one nucleotide away.

From the cysteine through the phenylalanine, the CDR3 covers 17 amino acids. Just the 51-base CDR3 DNA is kept, in frame starting at base 1. As encoded in the germline V gene, CDR1 is SGHAT while CDR2 is FQNNGV. V loses 2 bases, J loses 1 base, and the germline ends lie 18 bases apart. Results and caveats for the whole study, not just this receptor: Only the TCR beta chain was sequenced and analyzed. Peripheral blood alone was examined, since thyroid tissue, which constituted the primary lesion, could not be accessed. A larger number of public clonotypes was shared among persistent patients (approximately 3,000) than among newly diagnosed patients (approximately 1,000). Persistent disease showed preferential use of TRBV28, TRBJ1-2 and TRBJ2-5, whereas newly diagnosed disease favored TRBV20-1 and TRBJ2-1. Persistent Graves' disease patients showed lower TCR Shannon entropy and fewer highly expanded clones than newly diagnosed patients, suggesting clonal expansion. The authors acknowledged the small sample size as a limitation that may reduce accuracy.

According to the study, the label for this sample's time point signals: newly diagnosed GD, antithyroid drugs for less than 3 months. For both TCR sequencing and RNA sequencing, RNA was extracted from PBMCs using TRIzol. The diagnosis of Graves' disease was made according to American Thyroid Association guidelines. Recruitment of patients was carried out at an endocrinology department in Xi'an, China. From each patient, about 9 milliliters of peripheral blood was collected into an EDTA anticoagulant tube. PBMCs were isolated by Ficoll Paque Plus density gradient separation without further T cell sorting. An Agilent 2100 Bioanalyzer and agarose gel were used to assess RNA quality, and a NanoDrop 2000 was used to measure RNA concentration. The same specimen was also included in a second study, on T cells in Graves' hyperthyroidism and ophthalmopathy. As that second study puts it: A patient counted as having stable Graves' hyperthyroidism if no progression to ophthalmopathy occurred over 18 months of follow-up. Hyperthyroidism patients were newly diagnosed, had a disease duration of under 2 months, and were aged 18 to 65 years. Patients with uncontrolled infections, other autoimmune diseases, pregnancy or lactation were excluded. Diagnoses were established on the basis of clinical symptoms, serum thyroxine and TRAb, thyroid ultrasound, and orbital computed tomography. A first-round RT-PCR of the TCR CDR3 used the HTBI primer set with the Qiagen OneStep RT-PCR kit. Most expanded thyroid clonotypes (frequency above 0.001) were also detected in blood, a finding suggesting that blood repertoires may reflect thyroid immune responses. In cross-validation, a model built on a 13 V-J signature told ophthalmopathy apart from stable hyperthyroidism with less than 90% sensitivity and roughly 83% specificity, and in testing the same model reached 80%/75%. In validation, the model predicted progression to ophthalmopathy with roughly 70% sensitivity and approximately 72% specificity, a median of approximately 6.5 months before onset. To identify distinguishing TCR V-J signatures, a discovery cohort of 100 patients was used, comprising 43 with Graves' ophthalmopathy and around 57 with stable Graves' hyperthyroidism. Whether ophthalmopathy could be predicted prospectively was tested in an independent validation cohort made up of under 20 hyperthyroidism patients plus 17 patients who later progressed to ophthalmopathy. The roughly 91 discovery patients were randomly divided into training and test sets at a 7:3 ratio. In addition, the study compared T-cell repertoires in thyroid tissue and in blood from five to seven Graves' hyperthyroidism patients. Following sampling, methimazole starting at 30 mg daily was given to hyperthyroidism patients, and high-dose intravenous methylprednisolone was given to ophthalmopathy patients. A second multiplex PCR round built the libraries, followed by size selection and purification. Libraries were sequenced paired-end with 100 bp reads on an Illumina HiSeq2000. SOAPnuke was used to process the raw data, throwing out any read that contained adapters or uncalled bases, had a mean Phred below 15, or lacked an exact constant-primer or identifier match. COPE v1.2.5 was used to merge high-quality paired reads, and clonotypes were defined as unique nucleotide sequences. MiTCR v1.1 was used to align clonotypes to the IMGT TRBV, TRBD and TRBJ reference segments. The analysis included only V-J combinations with a frequency above 0.0001, which together covered roughly 99% of the repertoires. The TCS score was defined as the ratio of F50 (clonal expansion) to E x V (chaos), calculated using BLOSUM62-based TCRdist between CDR3 peptides within each V-J. Welch's t-statistics and random forest reduced several hundred V-J features to 13, which were used in a naive Bayes classifier (R e1071). No statistical method was used to set the sample size in advance, and investigators knew the group allocation. According to the paper, TCR Vbeta CDR3 sequencing was carried out on approximately 140 peripheral blood samples, which came from over 40 ophthalmopathy, some 73 hyperthyroidism and about 17 progressor patients.

This chain joins TRBV11-2 to TRBJ2-7; tentative D gene TRBD2, with 6 bases matching. This specimen consisted of peripheral blood mononuclear cells (PBMCs), obtained at new diagnosis, from a patient treated with antithyroid drugs. The receptor was isolated from a woman in her 40s with Graves disease. Donor details come from another sample of the same person, matched by shared clones. CDR3 sequence: CASSLPSGLAVSYEQYF. The DNA sequence is TGTGCCAGCAGCTTACCGTCTGGATTAGCGGTTTCCTACGAGCAGTACTTC.